A single count supports the clone carrying this TCR beta chain. The target antigen is unknown. Per sample, extraction of total RNA gave at least 6 micrograms in every case. The sample comes from a study of blood T cells in healthy people across ages. General study findings and limits: Naive T cell percentage showed a strong correlation with the diversity of TCR beta. Estimates of diversity drawn from one million T cells were considered underestimates.

Through a sample-barcoded 5' primer and a J-beta primer mix, a second PCR was run for roughly 7 to 11 cycles. Through a template-switch adaptor with 12 random nucleotides, each cDNA molecule received a tag. TCRdb reprocessed the 5' RACE reads via MiXCR and lists one record per CDR3 protein. The sample has about 1.8 million distinct CDR3 sequences, just under 50% seen once. Germline CDR1 reads MNHNY; CDR2 reads SVGAGI (reference sequence). V was trimmed by 0 bases and J by 3 bases, leaving 14 bases between them. This CDR3 is built from 16 residues. This TCR was sampled from a woman aged 40 to 55 in good health. The sample comprised blood. The chain couples TRBV6-6 to TRBJ1-2; D uncertain. CDR3 bases: TGTGCCAGCAGTTACTCTGCTCTTGTGAACCACTATGGCTACACCTTC. Translation: CASSYSALVNHYGYTF.